A single sample is the source of the 15 T cell receptor beta chains below, sequenced in a study of T cells after somatic rescue of genetic block. Produced via immunoSEQ multiplex PCR; TCRdb's table is partial and in-frame only. Of about 16,000 clones in the sample, 72% were seen once. Sequences were obtained from peripheral blood mononuclear cells (PBMCs). Receptors were obtained from a boy younger than 18.

The sample holds one count of this clone. CDR3 nucleotide sequence: TGTGCCAGCAGTTTAGTCTACTCTAGCGGGAGAAACACCGGGGAGCTGTTTTTT. It is translated as CASSLVYSSGRNTGELFF. The chain employs TRBV28 and TRBJ2-2; 10 nucleotides align to TRBD2. CDR1 and CDR2 (germline): MDHEN, SYDVKM. Trimming removed 2 bases from V and 2 bases from J; junction bases left unmatched: 8. The CDR3 contains 18 residues.

This chain joins TRBV6-5 and TRBJ2-3; no reliable D call. Germline CDR1 is MNHEY and CDR2 is SVGAGI. The CDR3 is 12 residues long. CDR3 residues: CAMLEGTDTQYF. Here the CDR3 DNA reads TGTGCAATGCTAGAGGGCACAGATACGCAGTATTTT.

This clone was observed a single time. The V call is TRBV18, the J call TRBJ1-2; 8 bases agree with TRBD1. V shed 0 bases, J shed 8 bases, and the junction held 11 bases outside the gene matches. CDR1 is KGHSH and CDR2 is LQKENI in the germline V gene. This CDR3 comprises 16 residues. The CDR3 DNA reads as TGTGCCAGCTCACCACCGATTTCGCAGGGGGCTTGGGGCTACACCTTC. Translated, it gives CASSPPISQGAWGYTF.

J is TRBJ2-4 and V is TRBV11-2; 11 bases agree with TRBD2. The germline V gene has CDR1 SGHAT and CDR2 FQNNGV. With 1 base clipped from V and 4 bases from J, the junction kept 9 bases outside the gene matches. This CDR3 comprises 18 residues. Written as DNA, the CDR3 is TGTGCCAGCAGCTTAGGAAGTCTAGCGGGAGGTCAAAAAAACATTCAGTACTTC. This encodes CASSLGSLAGGQKNIQYF.

J is TRBJ2-3 and V is TRBV19; possible D gene TRBD1, 6 bases. V was pared by 2 bases and J by 0 bases, with 12 bases between. The CDR3 has 16 residues. Per germline, CDR1 LNHDA and CDR2 SQIVND (reference sequence). The CDR3 bases are TGTGCCAGTAGTATATCGGGACAATCGAGCACAGATACGCAGTATTTT. It specifies CASSISGQSSTDTQYF.

The rearrangement joins TRBV7-9 to TRBJ1-1, with D unresolved. V was shortened by 7 bases and J by 4 bases, with 10 bases between the two germline ends. The CDR3 runs 12 residues. Germline CDR1 SEHNR, CDR2 FQNEAQ (reference sequence). CDR3 amino acids: CASTRGSTEAFF. DNA of the CDR3: TGTGCCAGCACCCGAGGGAGCACTGAAGCTTTCTTT.

The chain links TRBV7-2 to TRBJ2-3; unclear D gene. Germline-derived CDR1 and CDR2 are SGHTA and FQGNSA. Trimming stripped 3 bases from V and 2 bases from J, with 6 bases between. CDR3 length: 13 residues. The DNA for the CDR3 is TGTGCCAGCAGCTTGGGCCCCACAGATACGCAGTATTTT. Protein product: CASSLGPTDTQYF. Full variable domain (missing parts from reference TRBV7-2 and TRBJ2-3): GAGVSQSPSNKVTEKGKDVELRCDPISGHTALYWYRQSLGQGLEFLIYFQGNSAPDKSGLPSDRFSAERTGGSVSTLTIQRTQQEDSAVYLCASSLGPTDTQYFGPGTRLTVL.

This clone is medium-sized (0.01 to 0.1%) in the sample. The chain carries TRBV28 and TRBJ2-1, with D perhaps TRBD1 (6 bases). The CDR3 is 15 amino acids. CDR1 and CDR2 (germline): MDHEN, SYDVKM. V lost 2 bases and J lost 5, with 13 bases in between. This CDR3 reads CASSLTGNANNEQFF. CDR3 bases: TGTGCCAGCAGTTTAACAGGGAATGCGAACAATGAGCAGTTCTTC.

This chain uses TRBV6-5 with TRBJ2-3; D is perhaps TRBD1 (6 bases). Trimming left V 5 bases short and J 7 bases short, with 10 bases between. CDR1 is MNHEY, CDR2 SVGAGI, per germline. This CDR3 comprises 12 residues. CDR3 region: CASSTGTNTQYF. CDR3 DNA sequence: TGTGCCAGCAGTACAGGGACGAATACGCAGTATTTT.

This chain joins TRBV9 and TRBJ2-1, with 11 nucleotides matching TRBD2. Losses at the gene ends were 0 bases for V and 3 bases for J; bases not matched to a gene: 17. The CDR3 has 21 residues. The V gene's germline CDR1 is SGDLS and CDR2 YYNGEE. This CDR3 is CASSVEPRLAGGRGYYNEQFF. The CDR3 DNA reads TGTGCCAGCAGCGTAGAGCCCAGATTAGCGGGAGGGCGCGGCTACTACAATGAGCAGTTCTTC.

The chain couples TRBV9 to TRBJ1-5, with D tentatively TRBD1 (6 bases). V lost 0 bases and J lost 5, with 9 bases in between. Germline CDR1 is SGDLS and CDR2 is YYNGEE. The CDR3 contains 14 residues. CDR3 in DNA: TGTGCCAGCAGCGTAGGACAGGTAGATCAGCCCCAGCATTTT. As protein: CASSVGQVDQPQHF.

This clone appeared a single time. This sequence joins TRBV2 and TRBJ2-4; D is unclear. The CDR3 has 17 amino acids. Germline CDR1 SNHLY, CDR2 FYNNEI. The germline V and J ends were trimmed by 1 base and 0 bases, with 13 bases remaining between them. This CDR3 reads CASSEVLTPVAKNIQYF. Written as DNA, the CDR3 is TGTGCCAGCAGTGAAGTCTTGACTCCTGTAGCCAAAAACATTCAGTACTTC.

This clone turned up a few times. V and J are TRBV6-1 and TRBJ2-3; 8 bases fit TRBD1. This CDR3 region has 14 residues. The junction had 5 bases not matched to a gene; V was cut back by 7 bases and J by 2 bases. From germline, CDR1 is MNHNS and CDR2 SASEGT. In DNA, the CDR3 is TGTGCCAGCAAAGGACAGGGACACACAGATACGCAGTATTTT. As protein: CASKGQGHTDTQYF.

The chain joins TRBV2 to TRBJ2-7, with 9 bases aligning to TRBD1. The CDR3 length is 13 residues. Losses at the gene ends were 8 bases for V and 5 bases for J; bases not matched to a gene: 7. CDR1 is SNHLY and CDR2 is FYNNEI in the germline V gene. CDR3 protein: CASGRTGADEQYF. The CDR3 bases are TGTGCCAGCGGAAGGACAGGGGCCGACGAGCAGTACTTC.

The V and J genes are TRBV27 and TRBJ1-2; D is perhaps TRBD1 (6 bases). V dropped 4 bases and J dropped 5 bases, with 23 bases sitting between them. This CDR3 contains 17 residues. Germline loops: CDR1 MNHEY, CDR2 SMNVEV (reference sequence). This CDR3 reads CASSSSSARGRGYGYTF. CDR3 bases: TGTGCCAGCAGTTCCAGTTCGGCGCGAGGCAGGGGATATGGCTACACCTTC.